This TCR beta chain emerged from a study of T cells after yellow fever vaccination. In TCRdb, the 5' RACE reads were re-called with MiXCR into one record per CDR3 protein. The data show some 390,000 distinct CDR3 sequences, 15% to 20% seen once. The length of the CDR3 is 18 residues. This clonotype was observed many times. The antigen is unknown. Study-wide findings and caveats: The secondary T-cell response peaked on day 5, not day 15, but was weaker. Booster samples showed a return of most primary-vaccination clones (almost 97% CD4, approximately 90% CD8).

The chain is built from TRBV21-1 and TRBJ2-6. TRBV21-1 has pseudogene status. The TCR was taken from a man between 18 and 29 years old who received the YFV17D yellow fever vaccine. The starting material was PBMCs, obtained before the yellow fever booster vaccination. The CDR3 nucleotides are TGTGCCAGCAGCAAAGAAGAGAAGGTCTCCTCTGGGGCCAACGTCCTGACTTTC. Its protein product is CASSKEEKVSSGANVLTF.